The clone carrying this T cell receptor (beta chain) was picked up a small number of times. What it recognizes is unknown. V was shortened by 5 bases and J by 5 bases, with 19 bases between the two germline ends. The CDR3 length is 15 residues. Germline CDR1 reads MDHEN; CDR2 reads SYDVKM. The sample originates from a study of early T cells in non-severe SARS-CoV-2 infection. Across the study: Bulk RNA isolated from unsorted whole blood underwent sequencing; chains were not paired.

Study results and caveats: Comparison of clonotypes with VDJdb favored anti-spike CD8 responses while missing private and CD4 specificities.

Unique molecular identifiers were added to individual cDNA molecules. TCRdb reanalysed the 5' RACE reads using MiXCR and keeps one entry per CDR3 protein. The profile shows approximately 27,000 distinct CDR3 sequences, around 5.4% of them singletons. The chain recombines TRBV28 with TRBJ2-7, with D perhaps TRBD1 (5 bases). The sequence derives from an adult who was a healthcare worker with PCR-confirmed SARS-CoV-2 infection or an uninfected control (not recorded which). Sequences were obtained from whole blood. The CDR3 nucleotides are TGTGCCAGCAGTACCAGCATAGTCCAGGGCCACGAGCAGTACTTC. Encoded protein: CASSTSIVQGHEQYF.